The 5 T cell receptor beta chains presented below share a single source sample, sequenced in a study of T cell responses to AZD1222 COVID-19 vaccine. Using immunoSEQ multiplex PCR, the repertoire was profiled, and TCRdb retains in-frame clones only, with some absent. This sample has 150,000 to 250,000 clones, with 85% to 95% found just once. The sample consisted of peripheral blood, taken 28 days after the second AZD1222 dose. All receptors derive from an adult who received the AZD1222 COVID-19 vaccine.

The chain uses TRBV3-1 (or the pseudogene TRBV3-2) and TRBJ1-5; TRBD1 is a possible D gene (5 bases). The CDR3 spans 15 residues. Germline CDR1 and CDR2: LGHDT and YNNKEL (reference sequence). V was cut by 3 bases and J by 3 bases, with 12 bases left in between. In nucleotides, the CDR3 is TGTGCCAGCAGCCAGAACCGGGGCACCAATCAGCCCCAGCATTTT. It encodes CASSQNRGTNQPQHF.

This sequence joins TRBV3-1 (or the pseudogene TRBV3-2) and TRBJ2-2; 8 bases agree with TRBD1. Germline V gene sequence: CDR1 LGHDT, CDR2 YNNKEL (reference sequence). This CDR3 contains 14 residues. J gave up 4 bases and V 4 bases, and 2 bases lay outside the gene matches. The chain's CDR3 is CASSRQGPTGELFF. In DNA form, the CDR3 reads TGTGCCAGCAGCCGACAGGGGCCCACCGGGGAGCTGTTTTTT.

V and J are TRBV7-3 and TRBJ2-5, with TRBD2 as a possible D gene (5 bases). Germline V gene sequence: CDR1 SGHTA, CDR2 FQGTGA. The V gene lost 3 bases and the J gene lost 3 bases, with 8 bases spanning the gap. CDR3 length: 13 amino acids. The CDR3 sequence: CASSFKGEETQYF. For the CDR3, the DNA is TGTGCCAGCAGCTTTAAGGGAGAAGAGACCCAGTACTTC.

This chain links TRBV19 with TRBJ1-1; D not resolved. The length of the CDR3 is 15 residues. Germline-derived CDR1 and CDR2 are LNHDA and SQIVND (reference sequence). V was shortened by 3 bases and J by 4 bases, with 15 bases between the two germline ends. CDR3 nucleotides: TGTGCCAGTAGTATCGAGCTCAATACCCCCACTGAAGCTTTCTTT. Translated: CASSIELNTPTEAFF.

This sequence joins TRBV7-2 and TRBJ2-3; 8 positions match TRBD2. The CDR3 length is 16 residues. CDR1 SGHTA and CDR2 FQGNSA come from the germline V gene. With 2 bases clipped from V and 2 bases from J, the junction kept 6 bases outside the gene matches. The CDR3 DNA is TGTGCCAGCAGCTTAATAGCGGGGCTACCCACAGATACGCAGTATTTT. As protein: CASSLIAGLPTDTQYF.